A selection of T cell receptor beta chains follows, all from one sample in a study of cytomegalovirus exposure and HLA in healthy donors. Generated by immunoSEQ multiplex PCR, the TCRdb table keeps only in-frame clones and is missing some. The sample records around 40,000 clones, around 72% being singletons. Material for sequencing was PBMCs. Receptors originate from a young woman in good health and CMV-seronegative. Each CDR3 is given with its conserved first and last residue. A D gene is named only where the DNA matches it firmly. Some rows mark clone size as missing; the rest say once, few, many or name a class of expanded clone.

.	.	TRBV5-1	TRBJ2-7	TGCGCCAGCAGCGTGAACCTGAAAGGGGCCGAGCAGTACTTC	CASSVNLKGAEQYF
.	.	TRBV6-1	TRBJ2-1	TGTGCCAGCAGTGACGCTAGCTCCTACAATGAGCAGTTCTTC	CASSDASSYNEQFF
.	.	TRBV15	TRBJ2-4	TGTGCCACCAGCAAAACAGCATCTCTAGCCAAAAACATTCAGTACTTC	CATSKTASLAKNIQYF
.	once	TRBV2	TRBJ2-5	TGTGCCAGCAGTGAGGGGCGAGAGACCCAGTACTTC	CASSEGRETQYF
TRBD2	.	TRBV4-2	TRBJ2-3	TGTGCCAGCAGCCGACGCCTAGCGGGGGGGAACACAGATACGCAGTATTTT	CASSRRLAGGNTDTQYF
.	.	TRBV5-1	TRBJ2-7	TGCGCCAGCAGCACCACCGGGACATCCTACGAGCAGTACTTC	CASSTTGTSYEQYF
.	.	TRBV13	TRBJ2-3	TGTGCCAGCAGCTTGATCAGGGGTACGCAGTATTTT	CASSLIRGTQYF
TRBD2	few	TRBV25-1	TRBJ2-5	TGTGCCAGCAGTGACCCTAGCGGGGGTGGTATAACAGAGACCCAGTACTTC	CASSDPSGGGITETQYF
TRBD1	.	TRBV29-1	TRBJ1-2	TGCAGCGTTGCCGGGACAGGGCTATTGAATAACTATGGCTACACCTTC	CSVAGTGLLNNYGYTF
TRBD2	.	TRBV29-1	TRBJ2-1	TGCAGCGCTCCGGGACTAGCGGGTAAACTCTCCTACAATGAGCAGTTCTTC	CSAPGLAGKLSYNEQFF
.	.	TRBV25-1	TRBJ2-3	TGTGCCAGCAGTGAATATGGGGGCACGGATACGCAGTATTTT	CASSEYGGTDTQYF
.	few	TRBV7-2	TRBJ1-1	TGTGCCAGCAGCCCGACGTCGGCCTCAGGAGCTTTCTTT	CASSPTSASGAFF
.	.	TRBV2	TRBJ2-1	TGTGCCAGCGAGCCTAGGACTACTAATGAGCAGTTCTTC	CASEPRTTNEQFF
.	.	TRBV7-8	TRBJ2-2	TGTGCCAGCAGCCTAACAGGGGGGGAACCGCGGGAGCTGTTTTTT	CASSLTGGEPRELFF
.	.	TRBV5-1	TRBJ1-1	TGCGCCAGCAGCTTTCTTAGGAACACTGAAGCTTTCTTT	CASSFLRNTEAFF
.	.	TRBV5-1	TRBJ2-6	TGCGCCAGCAGCTTGTCGACGGACAACTCTGGGGCCAACGTCCTGACTTTC	CASSLSTDNSGANVLTF
TRBD1	.	TRBV10-3	TRBJ2-1	TGTGCCATGGCCGGGACAGGGATAAATGAGCAGTTCTTC	CAMAGTGINEQFF
.	.	TRBV11-2	TRBJ1-5	TGTGCCAGCAGCTTCGCAGGGCAAAATCAGCCCCAGCATTTT	CASSFAGQNQPQHF
TRBD2	once	TRBV5-1	TRBJ2-3	TGCGCCAGCAGCCTCTGGACTAGCGGAACCACAGATACGCAGTATTTT	CASSLWTSGTTDTQYF
.	.	TRBV7-2	TRBJ2-1	TGTGCCAGCAGCTCCGGACTCTACAATGAGCAGTTCTTC	CASSSGLYNEQFF
.	.	TRBV5-6	TRBJ2-5	TGTGCCAGCAGCTCGGACAGCTCGTACCAAGAGACCCAGTACTTC	CASSSDSSYQETQYF
TRBD1	.	TRBV30	TRBJ1-2	TGTGCCTGGAGCGGTGGACAGGGAGGCTATGGCTACACCTTC	CAWSGGQGGYGYTF
TRBD2	.	TRBV9	TRBJ2-1	TGTGCCAGCAGCGGACTAGCGGGAAACAATGAGCAGTTCTTC	CASSGLAGNNEQFF
TRBD1	.	TRBV5-1	TRBJ2-7	TGCGCCAGCGAGGAGGGGACAGGGGTCTCCTACGAGCAGTACTTC	CASEEGTGVSYEQYF
TRBD1	.	TRBV4-1	TRBJ2-7	TGCGTCAGCAGCCAAGGTATGGGACAGGGCCTGCGGGAGCAGTACTTC	CVSSQGMGQGLREQYF
TRBD1	.	TRBV13	TRBJ2-1	TGTGCCAGCAGCTCTAGACAGGGTTGGTACAATGAGCAGTTCTTC	CASSSRQGWYNEQFF
.	.	TRBV4-1	TRBJ2-3	TGCGCCAGCAGCCAGGTCGGCGTTACGGGAGATACGCAGTATTTT	CASSQVGVTGDTQYF
.	.	TRBV15	TRBJ2-1	TGTGCCACCAGCACTGGACAGCCTTCCAATGAGCAGTTCTTC	CATSTGQPSNEQFF
TRBD1	.	TRBV4-1	TRBJ1-2	TGCGCCAGCAGCCATGGACAGGGTGGCGTGGGCTATGGCTACACCTTC	CASSHGQGGVGYGYTF
.	few	TRBV7-2	TRBJ2-1	TGTGCCAGCAGCTTATCCGGGATTTACAATGAGCAGTTCTTC	CASSLSGIYNEQFF
.	.	TRBV10-3	TRBJ2-7	TGTGCCATCAGTGACACCCCTGGACTGCCTAGCTCCTACGAGCAGTACTTC	CAISDTPGLPSSYEQYF